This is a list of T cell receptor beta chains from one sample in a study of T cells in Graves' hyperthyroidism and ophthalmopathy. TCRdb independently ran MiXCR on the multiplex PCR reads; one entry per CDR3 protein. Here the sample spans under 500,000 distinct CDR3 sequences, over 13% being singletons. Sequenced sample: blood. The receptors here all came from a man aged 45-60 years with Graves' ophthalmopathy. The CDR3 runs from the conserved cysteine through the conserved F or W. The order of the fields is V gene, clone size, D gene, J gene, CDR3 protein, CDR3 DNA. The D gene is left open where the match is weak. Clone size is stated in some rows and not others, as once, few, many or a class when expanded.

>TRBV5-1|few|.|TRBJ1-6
CASSQGRDSPLHF
TGCGCCAGCAGTCAGGGTCGGGATTCACCCCTCCACTTT
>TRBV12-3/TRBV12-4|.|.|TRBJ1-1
CASSLSVGTEAFF
TGTGCCAGCAGTTTAAGTGTTGGGACTGAAGCTTTCTTT
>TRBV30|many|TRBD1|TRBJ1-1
CAWSVQGMSHTEAFF
TGTGCCTGGAGTGTACAGGGGATGTCACACACTGAAGCTTTCTTT
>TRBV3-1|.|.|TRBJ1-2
CASGIRARRYTF
TGTGCCAGCGGAATTCGGGCCCGGCGCTACACCTTC
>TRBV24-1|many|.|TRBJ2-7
CATSDLGQGPRYEQYF
TGTGCCACCAGTGATTTGGGGCAGGGACCAAGGTACGAGCAGTACTTC
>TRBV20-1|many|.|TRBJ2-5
CSAARGRRETQYF
TGCAGTGCTGCCAGGGGAAGGCGTGAGACCCAGTACTTC
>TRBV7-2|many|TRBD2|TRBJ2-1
CASSLGLAGGIEQFF
TGTGCCAGCAGCTTAGGACTAGCGGGAGGAATTGAGCAGTTCTTC
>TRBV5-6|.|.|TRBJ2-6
CASSLEGRTGANVLTF
TGTGCCAGCAGCTTGGAAGGACGTACGGGGGCCAACGTCCTGACTTTC
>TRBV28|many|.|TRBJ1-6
CASSSNRDLYNSPLHF
TGTGCCAGCAGTTCAAACAGGGACCTTTATAATTCACCCCTCCACTTT
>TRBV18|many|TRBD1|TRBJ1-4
CASSDTGALRKLFF
TGTGCCAGCTCGGACACAGGGGCGCTAAGAAAACTGTTTTTT
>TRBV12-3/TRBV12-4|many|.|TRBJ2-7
CASSHDSGYGSEQYF
TGTGCCAGCAGTCACGACAGTGGCTACGGATCCGAGCAGTACTTC
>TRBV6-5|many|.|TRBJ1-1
CASSYQQGNTEAFF
TGTGCCAGCAGTTACCAGCAGGGAAACACTGAAGCTTTCTTT
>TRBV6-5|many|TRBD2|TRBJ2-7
CASSYLTIAGTYEQYF
TGTGCCAGCAGTTACCTAACTATAGCGGGAACCTACGAGCAGTACTTC
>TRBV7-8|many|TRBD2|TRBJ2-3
CASSTSGRAADTQYF
TGTGCCAGCAGCACTAGCGGGAGGGCCGCAGATACGCAGTATTTT
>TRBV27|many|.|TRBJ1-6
CASSLYRPGLNSPLHF
TGTGCCAGCAGTTTATACCGACCGGGACTAAATTCACCCCTCCACTTT